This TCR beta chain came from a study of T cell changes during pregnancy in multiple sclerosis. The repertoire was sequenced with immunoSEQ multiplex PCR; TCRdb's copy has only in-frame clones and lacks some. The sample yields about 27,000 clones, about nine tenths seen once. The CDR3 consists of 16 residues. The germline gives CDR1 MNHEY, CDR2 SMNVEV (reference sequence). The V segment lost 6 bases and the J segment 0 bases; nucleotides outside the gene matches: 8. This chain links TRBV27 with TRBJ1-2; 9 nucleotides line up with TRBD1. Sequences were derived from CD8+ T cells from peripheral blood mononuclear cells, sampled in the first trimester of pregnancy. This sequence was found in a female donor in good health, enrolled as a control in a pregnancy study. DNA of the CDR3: TGTGCCAGCAGCAACAGGGGGCGCCCAGCTAACTATGGCTACACCTTC. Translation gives CASSNRGRPANYGYTF.